The 17 T cell receptor beta chains below come from one sample, sequenced in a study of T cells after yellow fever vaccination. TCRdb re-called the 5' RACE reads through MiXCR, storing one row per CDR3 protein. The sample comprises a few hundred thousand distinct CDR3 sequences, less than 4.5% of which are singletons, and around a quarter rests with the top ten. Sequencing used PBMCs, obtained on the day of the yellow fever booster vaccination. The receptors derive from a man aged 18-30 years who received the YFV17D yellow fever vaccine.

This clonotype was counted many times. The rearrangement uses TRBV28 and TRBJ2-7, with TRBD1 matching 9 bases. The J segment lost 3 bases and the V segment lost 4 bases, leaving 4 bases of the junction unmatched. Germline-derived CDR1 and CDR2 are MDHEN and SYDVKM. CDR3 length equals 14 residues. The CDR3 sequence: CASSWGTGFYEQYF. CDR3 DNA: TGTGCCAGCAGTTGGGGGACAGGGTTCTACGAGCAGTACTTC.

In its sample, this clonotype was seen many times. This chain connects TRBV10-3 to TRBJ2-7; TRBD1 matches 7 bases. The germline V gene has CDR1 ENHRY and CDR2 SYGVKD. The CDR3 is 14 amino acids. The junction had 9 bases not matched to a gene; V was cut back by 10 bases and J by 0 bases. The CDR3: CATGTVLSSYEQYF. The DNA for the CDR3 is TGTGCCACCGGGACAGTCCTCAGCTCCTACGAGCAGTACTTC.

This clonotype was seen at least ten times. This chain links TRBV12-3 or TRBV12-4 with TRBJ2-1, with 7 positions matching TRBD2. Trimming at V came to 8 bases and at J to 7 bases, leaving 8 bases not matched to a gene. The CDR3 totals 13 residues. CDR3 bases: TGTGCCAGCTTCGAGCGGGGTGAGAATGAGCAGTTCTTC. Its protein is CASFERGENEQFF.

The table lists this clonotype with a few counts. The chain employs TRBV3-1 and TRBJ1-1; D is perhaps TRBD1 (6 bases). V was shortened by 6 bases and J by 0 bases, with 11 bases between the two germline ends. Germline CDR1 reads LGHDT; CDR2 reads YNNKEL (reference sequence). The CDR3 runs 14 residues. Here the CDR3 DNA reads TGTGCCAGCAGGCAGGGGCTCCTGAACACTGAAGCTTTCTTT. Translating it yields CASRQGLLNTEAFF.

The J gene is TRBJ1-2, the V gene TRBV6-5; D is undetermined. V shed 0 bases and J shed 4 bases, with 9 bases lying between them. The CDR3 sequence is 14 residues long. Per the germline V gene, CDR1 is MNHEY and CDR2 is SVGAGI. CDR3 residues: CASSYSMAAYGYTF. CDR3 nucleotide sequence: TGTGCCAGCAGTTACTCGATGGCAGCCTATGGCTACACCTTC.

This clonotype has ten or more counts. The V gene is TRBV7-6, the J gene TRBJ1-6; a possible D gene is TRBD1 (6 bases). Germline V gives CDR1 SGHVS, CDR2 FNYEAQ. The V end lost 6 bases, the J end lost 9 bases, and 21 bases lay between the germline ends. The CDR3 runs to 16 residues. The CDR3 nucleotides are TGTGCCAGCAGTGTCGCGGCGCCCCGAGGGGGTTCACCCCTCCACTTT. Translating it yields CASSVAAPRGGSPLHF.

At least ten counts were recorded for this clonotype. The V gene is TRBV15, the J gene TRBJ2-3; 9 bases line up with TRBD1. J lost 4 bases, V lost 6 bases, and 5 bases had no gene match. The CDR3 extends over 14 amino acids. The germline V gene has CDR1 LNHNV and CDR2 YYDKDF (reference sequence). This chain's CDR3 is CATRGGQGSDTQYF. CDR3 DNA: TGTGCCACCAGAGGGGGACAGGGATCAGATACGCAGTATTTT. The full variable domain, with the rest looked up from reference TRBV15 and TRBJ2-3, is DAMVIQNPRYQVTQFGKPVTLSCSQTLNHNVMYWYQQKSSQAPKLLFHYYDKDFNNEADTPDNFQSRRPNTSFCFLDIRSPGLGDTAMYLCATRGGQGSDTQYFGPGTRLTVL.

This clonotype was picked up many times. V gene TRBV7-2 combines with J gene TRBJ1-1; D is perhaps TRBD1 (6 bases). With 5 bases removed from V and 13 bases from J, the gap between germline ends came to 17 bases. The CDR3 covers 12 residues. Looked up from germline, CDR1 is SGHTA and CDR2 is FQGNSA. DNA of the CDR3: TGTGCCAGCAGCCCCCCAGGGGAGGTTGTTTTCTTT. It yields the protein CASSPPGEVVFF.

This clonotype was seen at least ten times. This chain joins TRBV7-3 and TRBJ2-1; 10 bases line up with TRBD2. CDR1 is SGHTA, CDR2 FQGTGA, per germline. There are 17 residues in the CDR3. V trimming: 5 bases; J trimming: 3 bases; junction bases outside the gene matches: 10. The DNA for the CDR3 is TGTGCCAGCAGCCCCAAGGCAGCGGGGGGGTTCTACAATGAGCAGTTCTTC. It encodes CASSPKAAGGFYNEQFF.

The gene calls are TRBV7-2 and TRBJ2-3; D ambiguous. From germline, CDR1 is SGHTA and CDR2 FQGNSA. CDR3 length: 14 amino acids. The germline V and J ends were trimmed by 4 bases and 8 bases, with 16 bases remaining between them. This chain's CDR3 is CASSSPVAFSTQYF. The CDR3 nucleotides are TGTGCCAGCAGCTCCCCGGTGGCTTTTAGTACGCAGTATTTT.

The DNA of the CDR3 is TGCGCCAGCAGCCAGAAGACGGTGGGAGGCACTGAAGCTTTCTTT. Translation gives CASSQKTVGGTEAFF. The rearrangement links TRBV4-3 to TRBJ1-1; D is undetermined. V was cut by 3 bases and J by 4 bases, with 15 bases left in between. CDR3 length: 15 residues. Germline loops: CDR1 LGHNA, CDR2 YSLEER.

This clonotype was seen more than once but under ten times. The chain recombines TRBV7-2 with TRBJ1-2, with D tentatively TRBD1 (5 bases). Trimming stripped 5 bases from V and 7 bases from J, with 14 bases between. In germline, CDR1 is SGHTA, CDR2 FQGNSA. The CDR3 extends over 13 amino acids. Here the CDR3 reads CASSKWDGGGYTF. CDR3 DNA sequence: TGTGCCAGCAGCAAGTGGGACGGAGGTGGCTACACCTTC.

This clonotype was counted many times. The chain uses TRBV3-1 and TRBJ2-6, with a possible D match to TRBD2 (6 bases). Germline V lookup: CDR1 LGHDT, CDR2 YNNKEL (reference sequence). The V gene lost 3 bases and the J gene lost 2 bases, with 11 bases spanning the gap. The CDR3 totals 16 residues. The CDR3 nucleotides are TGTGCCAGCAGCCAGGGCGGGACGCCTGGGGCCAACGTCCTGACTTTC. It codes for CASSQGGTPGANVLTF.

Many counts were recorded for this clonotype. The chain links TRBV6-2 or TRBV6-3 to TRBJ2-7; no firm D call. The germline gives CDR1 MNHEY, CDR2 SVGEGT. V lost 6 bases, J lost 6 bases, and 18 bases lay in between. The CDR3 length is 14 residues. The CDR3 here is CASSVRTAMREQYF. CDR3 bases: TGTGCCAGCAGCGTTAGGACGGCCATGCGCGAGCAGTACTTC.

The table lists this clonotype with a few counts. The rearrangement links TRBV11-3 to TRBJ2-7; a weak D match, TRBD1 (6 bases). Trimming took 4 bases from V and 2 from J, leaving 18 bases between them. The CDR3 has 16 amino acids. Per the germline V gene, CDR1 is SGHNT and CDR2 is YENEEA. As DNA, the CDR3 is TGTGCCAGCAGCTGTATACGGGACACTGGAACCTACGAGCAGTACGTC. Amino acids: CASSCIRDTGTYEQYV.

The gene calls are TRBV20-1 and TRBJ1-5, with D unclear. This CDR3 is 13 amino acids long. Germline loops: CDR1 DFQATT, CDR2 SNEGSKA (reference sequence). V lost 0 bases and J lost 0, with 3 bases in between. The CDR3 region is CSAREYSNQPQHF. The CDR3 nucleotides read TGCAGTGCTAGAGAATATAGCAATCAGCCCCAGCATTTT.

This sequence joins TRBV7-2 and TRBJ1-1, with D possibly being TRBD1 (5 bases). The CDR3 sequence is 14 residues long. CDR1 and CDR2 (germline): SGHTA, FQGNSA. Trimming shortened V by 5 bases and J by 10 bases, and 20 bases separated the two germline ends. The DNA of the CDR3 is TGTGCCAGCAGCCAAGGGACCGCTCCTCACGTAGCTTTCTTT. The encoded protein is CASSQGTAPHVAFF.